The 31 T cell receptor beta chains below were found in one sample sequenced in a study of blood T cell repertoires in COVID-19. Profiling relied on immunoSEQ multiplex PCR, and the TCRdb table lists in-frame clones only, not all of them. This table holds around 360,000 clones, around 87% found once. The material sequenced was PBMCs or T cells enriched from blood (not recorded which). These receptors originate from a man in his forties in a cohort exposed to, infected with or recovered from COVID-19 (not recorded which).

The chain couples TRBV6-1 to TRBJ1-3, with D unclear. The CDR3 runs 11 residues. V lost 3 bases and J lost 5, with 2 bases in between. Germline CDR1 MNHNS, CDR2 SASEGT. The DNA for the CDR3 is TGTGCCAGCAGTGACAGAAACACCATATATTTT. Its protein is CASSDRNTIYF.

The chain has TRBV12-3 or TRBV12-4 and TRBJ2-7, with no clear D. V gave up 7 bases and J gave up 2 bases, with 6 bases separating them. CDR3 length: 11 residues. CDR3 residues: CASNLAYEQYF. The CDR3 nucleotides read TGTGCCAGCAACTTGGCCTACGAGCAGTACTTC.

This clone was seen once. The chain is built from TRBV29-1 and TRBJ2-5, with 8 bases identical to TRBD2. Germline trimming cut 6 bases from V and 1 base from J; bases unmatched to any gene: 4. The CDR3 spans 13 residues. From germline, CDR1 is SQVTM and CDR2 ANQGSEA. The CDR3 coding sequence is TGCAGCGTGGACACTAGCGGCCAAGAGACCCAGTACTTC. This codes for CSVDTSGQETQYF. Full variable domain (missing parts from reference TRBV29-1 and TRBJ2-5): SAVISQKPSRDICQRGTSLTIQCQVDSQVTMMFWYRQQPGQSLTLIATANQGSEATYESGFVIDKFPISRPNLTFSTLTVSNMSPEDSSIYLCSVDTSGQETQYFGPGTRLLVL.

The rearrangement links TRBV28 to TRBJ1-1; TRBD1 is a possible D gene (5 bases). V was trimmed by 5 bases and J by 4 bases, leaving 14 bases between them. Germline CDR1 reads MDHEN; CDR2 reads SYDVKM. CDR3 length: 14 residues. The CDR3 sequence is CASSVPGVGTEAFF. As DNA, the CDR3 is TGTGCCAGCAGTGTACCGGGGGTGGGCACTGAAGCTTTCTTT.

The chain is built from TRBV9 and TRBJ2-1; 10 bases map to TRBD2. This CDR3 has 15 residues. J lost 6 bases, V lost 0 bases, and 3 bases had no gene match. Germline CDR1 SGDLS, CDR2 YYNGEE. For the CDR3, the DNA is TGTGCCAGCAGCGTAGGGAGCGGGAGGGCCAATGAGCAGTTCTTC. Amino acid sequence: CASSVGSGRANEQFF.

This clone was observed a few times. The CDR3 loop is CASSPSEIRMFETQYF. Here the CDR3 DNA reads TGTGCCAGCTCACCGTCGGAGATCCGAATGTTTGAGACCCAGTACTTC. V usage is TRBV18 and J usage is TRBJ2-5, with unresolved D. CDR1 and CDR2 (germline): KGHSH, LQKENI. The CDR3 is made up of 16 amino acids. V gave up 3 bases and J gave up 5 bases, with 19 bases separating them.

V is TRBV18 and J is TRBJ2-5, with D unclear. From germline, CDR1 is KGHSH and CDR2 LQKENI. CDR3 length: 13 residues. V lost 2 bases and J 0 bases, leaving 4 bases between the germline ends. CDR3 in DNA: TGTGCCAGCTCACCAAGCTACCAAGAGACCCAGTACTTC. It encodes CASSPSYQETQYF.

The genes are TRBV19 and TRBJ1-1, with D tentatively TRBD1 (6 bases). The CDR3 sequence is 15 residues long. Per the germline V gene, CDR1 is LNHDA and CDR2 is SQIVND (reference sequence). The V end lost 2 bases, the J end lost 5 bases, and 15 bases lay between the germline ends. The CDR3: CASSIWGRGRTEAFF. CDR3 DNA sequence: TGTGCCAGTAGTATATGGGGGCGGGGGCGGACTGAAGCTTTCTTT.

The chain uses TRBV10-3 and TRBJ2-3, with D maybe TRBD2 (6 bases). V gave up 5 bases and J gave up 5 bases, with 17 bases separating them. The germline CDR1 and CDR2 sequences are ENHRY and SYGVKD. The CDR3 spans 15 residues. CDR3 sequence (DNA): TGTGCCATCAGTATGGGGCAACAGGAGGGAGATACGCAGTATTTT. The encoded protein is CAISMGQQEGDTQYF.

This chain links TRBV29-1 with TRBJ1-2; weak D call: TRBD1 (6 bases). The CDR3 is made up of 11 amino acids. Germline V gene sequence: CDR1 SQVTM, CDR2 ANQGSEA. The germline V and J ends were trimmed by 7 bases and 8 bases, with 14 bases remaining between them. For the CDR3, the DNA is TGCAGCGCCGGGACAAGGCGCGGCTACACCTTC. Protein: CSAGTRRGYTF.

The chain uses TRBV27 and TRBJ2-1, with D perhaps matching TRBD2 (6 bases). CDR1 MNHEY and CDR2 SMNVEV come from the germline V gene (reference sequence). Trimming removed 5 bases at V and 3 bases at J, with 11 bases between. The CDR3 extends over 14 amino acids. The DNA for the CDR3 is TGTGCCAGCAGTACCTCGGGAGTCTACAATGAGCAGTTCTTC. This translates into CASSTSGVYNEQFF.

The rearrangement joins TRBV2 to TRBJ2-5, with 9 bases that match TRBD2. V was clipped by 3 bases and J by 5 bases; unmatched bases: 7. Per germline, CDR1 SNHLY and CDR2 FYNNEI. This CDR3 contains 15 residues. CDR3 coding DNA: TGTGCCAGCAGTGAGGCCCTAGCGGGGAGGGAGACCCAGTACTTC. Protein sequence: CASSEALAGRETQYF.

The J gene is TRBJ1-2, the V gene TRBV18; TRBD1 matches 7 bases. Germline V lookup: CDR1 KGHSH, CDR2 LQKENI. The J segment lost 4 bases and the V segment lost 2 bases, leaving 4 bases of the junction unmatched. The CDR3 sequence is 14 residues long. Here the CDR3 reads CASSPTTGTYGYTF. The CDR3 DNA sequence: TGTGCCAGCTCACCAACGACAGGGACCTATGGCTACACCTTC.

This chain joins TRBV9 and TRBJ1-4, with 7 bases lining up with TRBD1. Germline V lookup: CDR1 SGDLS, CDR2 YYNGEE. The CDR3 consists of 14 residues. Germline trimming cut 0 bases from V and 4 bases from J; bases unmatched to any gene: 0. CDR3 bases: TGTGCCAGCAGCGTAGCAGGGGGTAATGAAAAACTGTTTTTT. This encodes CASSVAGGNEKLFF.

The chain uses TRBV24-1 and TRBJ2-1; D gene uncertain. Trimming removed 9 bases from V and 0 bases from J, with 11 bases in between. The length of the CDR3 is 14 residues. From germline, CDR1 is KGHDR and CDR2 SFDVKD. In DNA, the CDR3 is TGTGCCACCTCACACATGTCCTCCTACAATGAGCAGTTCTTC. Encoded protein: CATSHMSSYNEQFF.

This chain links TRBV18 with TRBJ2-3, with 8 nucleotides matching TRBD1. J lost 2 bases, V lost 0 bases, and 4 bases had no gene match. The CDR3 consists of 16 residues. Germline values: CDR1 KGHSH, CDR2 LQKENI. CDR3 residues: CASSPPGQAVTDTQYF. The CDR3 nucleotides read TGTGCCAGCTCACCACCGGGACAGGCCGTCACAGATACGCAGTATTTT.

CDR3 nucleotide sequence: TGTGCCACCAGACGAAACAGGGGGCTTAACTATGGCTACACCTTC. This translates into CATRRNRGLNYGYTF. The V call is TRBV15, the J call TRBJ1-2; TRBD1 matches at 9 bases. Germline-derived CDR1 and CDR2 are LNHNV and YYDKDF (reference sequence). The CDR3 length is 15 residues. V gave up 6 bases and J gave up 1 base; unmatched junction bases: 6.

The chain joins TRBV18 to TRBJ2-1, with D possibly TRBD2 on 5 matching bases. Trimming took 3 bases from V and 4 from J, leaving 16 bases between them. Germline CDR1 is KGHSH and CDR2 is LQKENI. The CDR3 runs to 16 residues. CDR3 DNA sequence: TGTGCCAGCTCACCTTTGGAGGCGATTCGTTACAATGAGCAGTTCTTC. This translates into CASSPLEAIRYNEQFF.

The chain links TRBV5-8 to TRBJ1-2; D is perhaps TRBD1 (6 bases). CDR1 and CDR2 from the germline V gene are SGHTS and YDEGEE. This CDR3 has 13 residues. Trimming cost V 2 bases and J 2 bases, with 7 bases left between them. The DNA of the CDR3 is TGTGCCAGCAGCTTTGACAGGAACTATGGCTACACCTTC. It codes for CASSFDRNYGYTF.

CDR3 sequence reads: CASSRPERAGGTEAFF. The CDR3 nucleotides read TGTGCCAGCAGCCGACCTGAGAGGGCGGGGGGCACTGAAGCTTTCTTT. The genes are TRBV16 and TRBJ1-1; weak D call: TRBD1 (5 bases). V was trimmed by 4 bases and J by 4 bases, leaving 19 bases between them. Looked up from germline, CDR1 is KGHSY and CDR2 is FQNENV. The CDR3 is made up of 16 amino acids.

This clone showed up just a few times. Other nucleotide sequences in the sample specify the same CDR3. The chain recombines TRBV5-1 with TRBJ1-3, with D perhaps matching TRBD1 (5 bases). The CDR3 is 15 amino acids. Germline V CDR1 and CDR2: SGHRS, YFSETQ. V shed 2 bases and J shed 0 bases, with 9 bases lying between them. The CDR3 loop reads CASSLAGGSGNTIYF. The CDR3 nucleotides are TGCGCCAGCAGCTTAGCCGGGGGCTCTGGAAACACCATATATTTT.

This sequence joins TRBV19 and TRBJ1-2, with D tentatively TRBD1 (6 bases). CDR1 and CDR2 from the germline V gene are LNHDA and SQIVND (reference sequence). V lost 6 bases to trimming and J lost 7 bases, with 27 bases between them. The CDR3 sequence is 17 residues long. The CDR3: CASSRQVGQRTFTGYTF. CDR3 bases: TGTGCCAGTAGCCGACAAGTTGGACAGCGGACCTTTACTGGCTACACCTTC.

This sequence joins TRBV29-1 and TRBJ2-6; D call uncertain. CDR1 SQVTM and CDR2 ANQGSEA come from the germline V gene. This CDR3 has 13 amino acids. V was trimmed by 6 bases and J by 0 bases, leaving 6 bases between them. This CDR3 is CSVTRSGANVLTF. The CDR3 DNA is TGCAGCGTCACACGCTCTGGGGCCAACGTCCTGACTTTC. The variable domain in full, completed from reference TRBV29-1 and TRBJ2-6, reads SAVISQKPSRDICQRGTSLTIQCQVDSQVTMMFWYRQQPGQSLTLIATANQGSEATYESGFVIDKFPISRPNLTFSTLTVSNMSPEDSSIYLCSVTRSGANVLTFGAGSRLTVL.

The DNA for the CDR3 is TGCGCCAGCAGCTCGACGGGGAACTATGGCTACACCTTC. Amino acids: CASSSTGNYGYTF. The rearrangement links TRBV5-1 to TRBJ1-2; D is uncertain. This CDR3 comprises 13 residues. The V gene lost 3 bases and the J gene lost 2 bases, with 8 bases spanning the gap. Germline CDR1 reads SGHRS; CDR2 reads YFSETQ.

The CDR3 reads CATTSDSTYEQYF. CDR3 nucleotides: TGTGCCACTACTTCCGACAGTACCTACGAGCAGTACTTC. J is TRBJ2-7 and V is TRBV10-3; perhaps TRBD1 as D (5 bases). From germline, CDR1 is ENHRY and CDR2 SYGVKD. The germline V and J ends were trimmed by 10 bases and 2 bases, with 15 bases remaining between them. The CDR3 extends over 13 amino acids.

This chain links TRBV27 with TRBJ1-3, with TRBD1 as a possible D gene (6 bases). The CDR3 runs 14 residues. The germline V gene encodes CDR1 MNHEY and CDR2 SMNVEV (reference sequence). Trimming cost V 5 bases and J 3 bases, with 11 bases left between them. The CDR3 sequence: CASSQDSNGNTIYF. DNA of the CDR3: TGTGCCAGCAGTCAGGACAGCAATGGAAACACCATATATTTT.

As for this clone: The junction departs from the called germline gene at one end, perhaps through a read error. The chain has TRBV6-5 and TRBJ2-7, with a possible D match to TRBD2 (6 bases). Germline V gene lookup returns CDR1 MNHEY and CDR2 SVGAGI. The CDR3 extends over 14 amino acids. As DNA, the CDR3 is TGTGCCAGCAGGCCCGGGACTCGCTCCGACGAGCAGTACTTC. Amino acids: CASRPGTRSDEQYF.

This chain links TRBV5-5 with TRBJ2-3, with TRBD2 matching 13 bases. Germline V lookup: CDR1 SGHKS, CDR2 YYEKEE (reference sequence). Germline trimming cut 2 bases from V and 7 bases from J; bases unmatched to any gene: 7. The CDR3 length is 16 residues. The CDR3: CASSFFGTSGTNTQYF. The DNA for the CDR3 is TGTGCCAGCAGCTTTTTCGGGACTAGCGGGACAAATACGCAGTATTTT.

The chain joins TRBV6-5 to TRBJ2-5; no definite D call. Per the germline V gene, CDR1 is MNHEY and CDR2 is SVGAGI. CDR3 length equals 13 residues. Trimming shortened V by 2 bases and J by 0 bases, and 4 bases separated the two germline ends. CDR3 sequence reads: CASSYAYQETQYF. The CDR3 DNA follows: TGTGCCAGCAGTTACGCGTACCAAGAGACCCAGTACTTC.

The rearrangement joins TRBV27 to TRBJ1-2; 8 nucleotides match TRBD1. The CDR3 is 15 amino acids. Trimming took 5 bases from V and 0 from J; bases not matched to a gene: 5. Germline-derived CDR1 and CDR2 are MNHEY and SMNVEV (reference sequence). The CDR3 DNA follows: TGTGCCAGCAGTCAAGGACAGGGCCCTAACTATGGCTACACCTTC. Its translation is CASSQGQGPNYGYTF.

V gene TRBV6-4 combines with J gene TRBJ1-2; possible D gene TRBD1, 5 bases. V was pared by 4 bases and J by 1 base, with 7 bases between. CDR3 length: 13 residues. In germline, CDR1 is MRHNA, CDR2 SNTAGT. The chain's CDR3 is CASSAQGNYGYTF. DNA of the CDR3: TGTGCCAGCAGTGCCCAGGGTAACTATGGCTACACCTTC.